This T cell receptor beta chain was profiled in a study of OX40 agonist ivuxolimab in advanced cancers. The study's findings and limits: More expanded clones were seen, on average, in CD8+ T cells than in CD4+.

Here immunoSEQ multiplex PCR was the method, and the copy in TCRdb shows in-frame clones only, minus some. The sample records tens of thousands of clones, around nine tenths being singletons. CDR1 is SEHNR and CDR2 is FQNEAQ in the germline V gene (reference sequence). The germline V and J ends were trimmed by 3 bases and 7 bases, with 6 bases remaining between them. The CDR3 covers 12 residues. On this clone itself: Its antigen is not identified.

The sequence was obtained from an adult with an advanced solid tumor such as melanoma, head and neck, liver or kidney cancer. V and J are TRBV7-9 and TRBJ2-2; D call uncertain. The sequences come from CD4+ or CD8+ T cells sorted from blood, collected in a trial of the OX40 agonist ivuxolimab. The DNA for the CDR3 is TGTGCCAGCAGCTTTTCTGACGGGGAGCTGTTTTTT. This translates into CASSFSDGELFF.